A single sample is the source of the 10 T cell receptor beta chains below, sequenced in a study of siplizumab effects on memory and regulatory T cells. The method was immunoSEQ multiplex PCR; TCRdb's version includes in-frame clones alone and lacks a portion of them. The sample gives tens of thousands of clones, about 96% of which show up once; more than 0.075% is in the top ten. Sequencing was performed on naive CD8+ T cells sorted from blood. The source of these receptors is a human donor in good health.

The J gene is TRBJ2-7, the V gene TRBV4-1; 11 bases line up with TRBD1. Looked up from germline, CDR1 is MGHRA and CDR2 is YSYEKL. Trimming removed 4 bases from V and 6 bases from J; junction bases left unmatched: 5. This CDR3 has 14 amino acids. This chain's CDR3 is CASSPSDRGLEQYF. The CDR3 DNA follows: TGCGCCAGCAGCCCGTCGGACAGGGGGCTCGAGCAGTACTTC.

This chain links TRBV9 with TRBJ2-1; the match to TRBD2 covers 10 bases. CDR1 and CDR2 from the germline V gene are SGDLS and YYNGEE. The trim removed 0 bases at V and 5 bases at J, leaving 2 bases unmatched. The CDR3 contains 15 residues. CDR3 bases: TGTGCCAGCAGCGTAGAAACTAGCGGGAACAATGAGCAGTTCTTC. Translated: CASSVETSGNNEQFF. Complete variable domain (other parts from reference TRBV9 and TRBJ2-1): DSGVTQTPKHLITATGQRVTLRCSPRSGDLSVYWYQQSLDQGLQFLIQYYNGEERAKGNILERFSAQQFPDLHSELNLSSLELGDSALYFCASSVETSGNNEQFFGPGTRLTVL.

The chain is built from TRBV19 and TRBJ2-2; the D gene is possibly TRBD2 (6 bases). Trimming removed 7 bases at V and 4 bases at J, with 13 bases between. CDR1 LNHDA and CDR2 SQIVND come from the germline V gene (reference sequence). This CDR3 has 14 residues. In nucleotides, the CDR3 is TGTGCCAGTACCGTCGCGGGGAGCACCGGGGAGCTGTTTTTT. This sequence encodes CASTVAGSTGELFF.

This clone was counted a single time. V usage is TRBV7-9 and J usage is TRBJ2-1; the D gene is possibly TRBD2 (5 bases). V was pared by 5 bases and J by 9 bases, with 20 bases between. CDR1 and CDR2 from the germline V gene are SEHNR and FQNEAQ (reference sequence). The CDR3 sequence is 15 residues long. In DNA, the CDR3 is TGTGCCAGCAGCCCCCCGGACTCATTATCTAGTGAGCAGTTCTTC. As protein: CASSPPDSLSSEQFF.

CDR3 nucleotides: TGCAGCGTTGAAGATCTTGGGCAACCCTACGAGCAGTACTTC. It encodes CSVEDLGQPYEQYF. The rearrangement uses TRBV29-1 and TRBJ2-7; D gene uncertain. Per the germline V gene, CDR1 is SQVTM and CDR2 is ANQGSEA. The CDR3 is made up of 14 amino acids. The V end was cut by 0 bases, the J end by 2 bases, with 11 bases between.

CDR3: CSAIRTEAFF. The CDR3 DNA reads TGCAGTGCTATTAGAACTGAAGCTTTCTTT. V gene TRBV20-1 combines with J gene TRBJ1-1; the D is unclear. This CDR3 is built from 10 residues. Germline CDR1 is DFQATT and CDR2 is SNEGSKA (reference sequence). Trimming took off 4 bases at V and 5 bases at J, with 5 bases between the two ends.

The V call is TRBV5-4, the J call TRBJ2-5; TRBD2 might be the D (5 bases). Trimming stripped 10 bases from V and 5 bases from J, with 21 bases between. CDR1 and CDR2 from the germline V gene are SGHNT and YYREEE (reference sequence). This CDR3 spans 14 amino acids. CDR3 loop: CAGGSRTPGETQYF. CDR3 DNA sequence: TGTGCCGGAGGTAGCCGGACCCCGGGTGAGACCCAGTACTTC.

The chain is built from TRBV7-9 and TRBJ2-7, with D perhaps TRBD1 (6 bases). The V end was cut by 8 bases, the J end by 2 bases, with 13 bases between. Germline CDR1 SEHNR, CDR2 FQNEAQ (reference sequence). The length of the CDR3 is 13 residues. CDR3 sequence: CASEMDSTYEQYF. The CDR3 DNA reads as TGTGCCAGCGAAATGGACAGCACCTACGAGCAGTACTTC.

This chain links TRBV11-2 with TRBJ1-3; TRBD1 matches 8 bases. Germline assignment: CDR1 SGHAT and CDR2 FQNNGV. This CDR3 contains 18 residues. V lost 5 bases to trimming and J lost 0 bases; unmatched junction nucleotides: 12. The CDR3 DNA follows: TGTGCCAGCAGCCTTACCGGGACAGGTCCTTTCTCTGGAAACACCATATATTTT. As protein: CASSLTGTGPFSGNTIYF.

This clone has a single count. Mismatch with germline at one junction end may stem from a read error. The gene calls are TRBV5-5 and TRBJ2-7, with 7 bases aligning to TRBD1. Per germline, CDR1 SGHKS and CDR2 YYEKEE (reference sequence). This CDR3 comprises 12 residues. The CDR3 DNA reads TGTGCCAGCAGCTTGTTGGGGGACAGCTTTAACTTC. Amino acid sequence: CASSLLGDSFNF. Full variable domain (rest looked up from reference TRBV5-5 and TRBJ2-7): DAGVTQSPTHLIKTRGQQVTLRCSPISGHKSVSWYQQVLGQGPQFIFQYYEKEERGRGNFPDRFSARQFPNYSSELNVNALLLGDSALYLCASSLLGDSFNFGPGTRLTVT.